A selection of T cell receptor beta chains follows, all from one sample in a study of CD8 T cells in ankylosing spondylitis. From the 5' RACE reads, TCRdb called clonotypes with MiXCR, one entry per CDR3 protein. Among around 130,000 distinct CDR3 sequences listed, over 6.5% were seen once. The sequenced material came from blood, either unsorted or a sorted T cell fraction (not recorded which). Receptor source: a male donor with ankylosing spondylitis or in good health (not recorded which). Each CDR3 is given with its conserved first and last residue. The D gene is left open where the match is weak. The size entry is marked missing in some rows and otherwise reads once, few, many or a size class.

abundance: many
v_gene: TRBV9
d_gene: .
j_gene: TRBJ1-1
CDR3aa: CASTSRVNTEAFF
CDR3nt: TGTGCCAGCACTAGTCGGGTGAACACTGAAGCTTTCTTT

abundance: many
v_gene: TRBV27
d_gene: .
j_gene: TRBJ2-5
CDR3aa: CASRPLLGGQETQYF
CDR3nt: TGTGCCAGCAGACCCCTCCTAGGGGGGCAAGAGACCCAGTACTTC

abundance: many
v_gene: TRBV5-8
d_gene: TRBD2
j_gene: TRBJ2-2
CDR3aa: CASSWAGLAGSTGELFF
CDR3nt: TGTGCCAGCAGCTGGGCCGGACTAGCGGGATCGACCGGGGAGCTGTTTTTT

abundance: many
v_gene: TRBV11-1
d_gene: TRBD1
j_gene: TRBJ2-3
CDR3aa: CASSFPGQGGISTDTQYF
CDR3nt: TGTGCCAGCAGCTTCCCGGGACAGGGAGGGATTAGCACAGATACGCAGTATTTT

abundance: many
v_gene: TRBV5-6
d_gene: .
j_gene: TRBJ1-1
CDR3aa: CASSLAISRRDFF
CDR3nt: TGTGCCAGCAGCTTGGCGATAAGCAGAAGGGATTTCTTT

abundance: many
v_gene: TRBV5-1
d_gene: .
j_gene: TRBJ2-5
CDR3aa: CASSLGLETQYF
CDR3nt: TGTGCCAGCAGCTTAGGATTGGAGACCCAGTACTTC

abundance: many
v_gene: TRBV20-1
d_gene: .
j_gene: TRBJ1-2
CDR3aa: CSARAGLGYTF
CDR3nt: TGCAGTGCTAGAGCTGGGCTTGGCTACACCTTC

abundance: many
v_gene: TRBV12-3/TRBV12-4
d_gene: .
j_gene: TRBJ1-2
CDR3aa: CASTRPGGHYGYTF
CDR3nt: TGTGCCAGCACCCGACCCGGGGGCCACTATGGCTACACCTTC

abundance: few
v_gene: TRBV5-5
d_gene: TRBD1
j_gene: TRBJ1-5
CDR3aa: CASSFWTGGNQPQHF
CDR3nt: TGTGCCAGCAGCTTTTGGACAGGGGGAAATCAGCCCCAGCATTTT

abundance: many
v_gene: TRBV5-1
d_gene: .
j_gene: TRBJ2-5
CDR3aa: CASSLSGDQETQYF
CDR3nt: TGCGCCAGCAGCCTCTCAGGGGACCAAGAGACCCAGTACTTC

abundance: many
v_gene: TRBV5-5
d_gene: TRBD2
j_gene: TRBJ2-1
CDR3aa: CASSLVGGGINNEQFF
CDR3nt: TGTGCCAGCAGCTTGGTCGGCGGGGGGATAAACAATGAGCAGTTCTTC

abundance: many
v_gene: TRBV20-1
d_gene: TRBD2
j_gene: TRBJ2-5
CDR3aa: CSARPNGLAEETQYF
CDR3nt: TGCAGTGCTAGGCCGAACGGACTAGCAGAAGAGACCCAGTACTTC

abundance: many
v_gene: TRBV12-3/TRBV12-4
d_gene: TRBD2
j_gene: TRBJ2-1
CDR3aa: CASRFSGGRYEQFF
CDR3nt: TGTGCCAGCCGTTTTAGCGGGGGGCGATATGAGCAGTTCTTC

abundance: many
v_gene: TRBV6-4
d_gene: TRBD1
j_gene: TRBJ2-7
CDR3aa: CASSLDRGPYEQYF
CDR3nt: TGTGCCAGCAGTCTCGACAGGGGTCCCTACGAGCAGTACTTC

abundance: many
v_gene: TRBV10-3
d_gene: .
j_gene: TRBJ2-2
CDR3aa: CAISEQAPGELFF
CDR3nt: TGTGCCATCAGTGAGCAAGCCCCCGGGGAGCTGTTTTTT

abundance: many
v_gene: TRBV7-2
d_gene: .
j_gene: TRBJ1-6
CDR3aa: CASSFRGVVSPLHF
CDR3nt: TGTGCCAGCAGCTTTAGGGGTGTAGTTTCACCCCTCCACTTT

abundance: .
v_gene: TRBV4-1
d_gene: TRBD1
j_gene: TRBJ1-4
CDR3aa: CASSQNPGQGLNEKLFF
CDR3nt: TGCGCCAGCAGCCAAAACCCGGGACAGGGCCTTAATGAAAAACTGTTTTTT

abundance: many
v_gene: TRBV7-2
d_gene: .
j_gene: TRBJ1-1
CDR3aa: CASSLAGGFDIEAFF
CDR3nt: TGTGCCAGCAGCTTAGCGGGGGGCTTTGACATTGAAGCTTTCTTT

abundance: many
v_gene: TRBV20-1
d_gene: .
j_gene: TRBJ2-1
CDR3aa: CSARLGSSYNEQFF
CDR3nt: TGCAGTGCTCGCCTGGGAAGCTCCTACAATGAGCAGTTCTTC

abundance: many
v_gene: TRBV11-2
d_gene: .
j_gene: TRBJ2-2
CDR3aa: CASSSPNTGELFF
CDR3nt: TGTGCCAGCAGCTCCCCGAACACCGGGGAGCTGTTTTTT

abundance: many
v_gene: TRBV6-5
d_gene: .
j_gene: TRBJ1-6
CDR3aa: CASSYGGGSYNSPLHF
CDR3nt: TGTGCCAGCAGTTATGGAGGGGGCTCCTATAATTCACCCCTCCACTTT

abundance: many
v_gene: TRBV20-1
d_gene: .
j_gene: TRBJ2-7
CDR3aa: CSAPSPGDRFYEQYF
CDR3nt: TGCAGTGCCCCTTCGCCCGGGGATAGATTCTACGAGCAGTACTTC

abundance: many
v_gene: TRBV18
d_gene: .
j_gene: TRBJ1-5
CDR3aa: CASSPGRNQPQHF
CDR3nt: TGTGCCAGCTCACCAGGACGCAATCAGCCCCAGCATTTT

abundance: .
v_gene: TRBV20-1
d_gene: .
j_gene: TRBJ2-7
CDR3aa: CSAVKGSLGEQCF
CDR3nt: TGCAGTGCTGTTAAAGGGAGCCTTGGCGAGCAGTGCTTC

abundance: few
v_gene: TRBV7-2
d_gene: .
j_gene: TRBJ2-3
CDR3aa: CASRDNTDTQYF
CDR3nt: TGTGCCAGCCGGGACAACACAGATACGCAGTATTTT

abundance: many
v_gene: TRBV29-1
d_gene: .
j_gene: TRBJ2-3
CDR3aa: CSVEQGGTDTQYF
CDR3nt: TGCAGCGTGGAACAGGGTGGCACAGATACGCAGTATTTT

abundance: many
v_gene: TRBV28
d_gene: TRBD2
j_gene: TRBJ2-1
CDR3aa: CASSLPPGLADTSLSYNEQFF
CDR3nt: TGTGCCAGCAGTTTACCACCGGGACTAGCGGATACCTCACTCTCCTACAATGAGCAGTTCTTC

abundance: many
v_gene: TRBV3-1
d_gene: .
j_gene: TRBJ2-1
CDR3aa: CATLGQAGNEQFF
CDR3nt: TGTGCCACCCTAGGGCAGGCTGGGAATGAGCAGTTCTTC

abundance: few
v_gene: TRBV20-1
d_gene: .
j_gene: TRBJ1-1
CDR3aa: CSLESRNTEAFF
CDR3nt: TGCAGTCTGGAGAGCAGAAACACTGAAGCTTTCTTT

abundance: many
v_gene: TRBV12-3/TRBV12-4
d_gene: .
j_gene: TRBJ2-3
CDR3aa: CASSVGLEDRTDTQYF
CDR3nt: TGTGCCAGCAGCGTAGGACTCGAAGATCGCACAGATACGCAGTATTTT

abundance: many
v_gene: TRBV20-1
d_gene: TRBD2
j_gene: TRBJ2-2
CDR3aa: CSVLGTTGTGELFF
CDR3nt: TGCAGTGTCCTAGGGACTACGGGCACCGGGGAGCTGTTTTTT

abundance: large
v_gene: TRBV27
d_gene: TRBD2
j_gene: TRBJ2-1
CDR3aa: CASCPSSGYNEQFF
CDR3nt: TGTGCCAGCTGCCCCTCTAGCGGGTACAATGAGCAGTTCTTC

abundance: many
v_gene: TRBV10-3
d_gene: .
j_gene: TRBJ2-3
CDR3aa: CAISVDSGPTDTQYF
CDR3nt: TGTGCCATCTCAGTTGACAGCGGACCAACAGATACGCAGTATTTT

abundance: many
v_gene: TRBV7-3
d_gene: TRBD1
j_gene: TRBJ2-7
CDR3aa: CASKRSGTGDHEQYF
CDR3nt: TGTGCCAGCAAAAGATCCGGGACAGGGGACCACGAGCAGTACTTC

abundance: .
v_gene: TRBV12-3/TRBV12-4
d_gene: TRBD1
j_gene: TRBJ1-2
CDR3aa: CASSITGTGSYGYTF
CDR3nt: TGTGCCAGCAGTATCACCGGGACAGGTAGCTATGGCTACACCTTC

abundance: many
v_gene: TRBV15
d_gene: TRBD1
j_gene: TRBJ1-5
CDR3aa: CATSRDLGQGLNQPQHF
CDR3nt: TGTGCCACCAGCAGAGATCTCGGACAGGGACTCAATCAGCCCCAGCATTTT

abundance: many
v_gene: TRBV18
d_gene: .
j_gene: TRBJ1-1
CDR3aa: CASSPGKANTEAFF
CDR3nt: TGTGCCAGCTCACCAGGGAAGGCTAACACTGAAGCTTTCTTT

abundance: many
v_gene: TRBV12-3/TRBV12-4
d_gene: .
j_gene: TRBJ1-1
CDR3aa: CASSRQDITEAFF
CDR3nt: TGTGCCAGCAGCCGGCAGGACATCACTGAAGCTTTCTTT

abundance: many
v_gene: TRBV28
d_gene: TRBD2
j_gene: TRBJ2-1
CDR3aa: CASSFSSGRGEQFF
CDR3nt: TGTGCCAGCAGTTTTTCTAGCGGGAGGGGTGAGCAGTTCTTC

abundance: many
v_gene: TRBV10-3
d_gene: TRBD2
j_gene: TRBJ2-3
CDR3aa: CAISELAGGPVSRDTQYF
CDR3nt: TGTGCCATCAGTGAGCTAGCGGGAGGCCCAGTGTCTCGGGATACGCAGTATTTT

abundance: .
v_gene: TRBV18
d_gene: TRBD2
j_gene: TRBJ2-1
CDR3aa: CASSPSGGLLKEQFF
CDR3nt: TGTGCCAGCTCACCGAGCGGGGGCCTTCTCAAGGAGCAGTTCTTC

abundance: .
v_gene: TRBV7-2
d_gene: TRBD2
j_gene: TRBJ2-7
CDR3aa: CASSLGPSSGTFLGQYF
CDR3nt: TGTGCCAGCAGCTTAGGCCCCTCGAGCGGGACCTTTCTGGGGCAGTACTTC

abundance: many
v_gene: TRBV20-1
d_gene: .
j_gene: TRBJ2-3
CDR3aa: CSAWFSDTQYF
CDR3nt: TGCAGTGCTTGGTTCTCAGATACGCAGTATTTT

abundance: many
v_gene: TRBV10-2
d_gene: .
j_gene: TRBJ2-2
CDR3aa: CASSELYTGELFF
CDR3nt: TGCGCCAGCAGTGAACTTTACACCGGGGAGCTGTTTTTT

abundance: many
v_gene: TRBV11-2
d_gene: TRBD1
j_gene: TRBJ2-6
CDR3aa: CASSRTRTGVTGANVLTF
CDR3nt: TGTGCCAGCAGCCGCACTCGGACAGGAGTAACTGGGGCCAACGTCCTGACTTTC

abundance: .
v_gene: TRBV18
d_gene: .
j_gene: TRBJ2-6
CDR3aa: CASSREGAPGANVLTF
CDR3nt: TGTGCCAGCTCACGAGAAGGGGCGCCTGGGGCCAACGTCCTGACTTTC

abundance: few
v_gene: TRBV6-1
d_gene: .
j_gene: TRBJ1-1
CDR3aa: CASTSGLWDTEAFF
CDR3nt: TGTGCCAGCACCTCAGGGCTTTGGGACACTGAAGCTTTCTTT

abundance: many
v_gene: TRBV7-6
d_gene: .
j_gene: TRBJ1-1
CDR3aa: CASSLESGTTEAFF
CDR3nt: TGTGCCAGCAGCTTAGAATCAGGGACCACTGAAGCTTTCTTT

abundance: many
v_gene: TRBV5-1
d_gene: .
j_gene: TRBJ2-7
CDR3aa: CASSQGLKYEQYF
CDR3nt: TGCGCCAGCAGCCAGGGACTGAAATACGAGCAGTACTTC

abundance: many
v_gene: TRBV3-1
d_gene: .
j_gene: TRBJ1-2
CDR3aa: CASSQDGQLPGYGYTF
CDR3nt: TGTGCCAGCAGCCAAGATGGACAGCTACCAGGCTATGGCTACACCTTC

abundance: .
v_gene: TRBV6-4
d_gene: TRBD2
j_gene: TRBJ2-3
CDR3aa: CASSEDGTSGSGTQYF
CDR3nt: TGTGCCAGCAGTGAGGACGGGACTAGCGGATCCGGTACGCAGTATTTT

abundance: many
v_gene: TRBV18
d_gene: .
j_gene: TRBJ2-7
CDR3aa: CASSPIFAEEQYF
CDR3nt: TGTGCCAGCTCCCCGATTTTTGCCGAAGAGCAGTACTTC

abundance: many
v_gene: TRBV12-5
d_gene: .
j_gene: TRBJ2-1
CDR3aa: CASGFGDSTRGEQFF
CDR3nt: TGTGCTAGTGGTTTCGGGGACTCCACGAGGGGTGAGCAGTTCTTC

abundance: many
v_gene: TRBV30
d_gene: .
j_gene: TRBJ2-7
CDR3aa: CAWSETSLYEQYF
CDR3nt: TGTGCCTGGAGTGAGACTAGTCTTTACGAGCAGTACTTC

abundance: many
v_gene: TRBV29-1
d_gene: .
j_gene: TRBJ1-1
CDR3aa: CSVYSGGHFEAFF
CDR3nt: TGCAGCGTTTATTCTGGGGGACATTTTGAAGCTTTCTTT

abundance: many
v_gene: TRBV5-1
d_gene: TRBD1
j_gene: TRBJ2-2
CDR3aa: CASSLGTAGELFF
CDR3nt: TGCGCCAGCAGCTTAGGGACAGCCGGGGAGCTGTTTTTT

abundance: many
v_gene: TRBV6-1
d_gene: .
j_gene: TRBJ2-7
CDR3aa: CASSELSAGTYEQYF
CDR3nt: TGTGCCAGCAGTGAACTCTCCGCCGGGACCTACGAGCAGTACTTC

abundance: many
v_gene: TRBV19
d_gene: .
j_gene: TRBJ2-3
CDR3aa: CASTKRPRGDTQYF
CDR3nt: TGTGCCAGTACTAAGCGCCCACGGGGAGATACGCAGTATTTT

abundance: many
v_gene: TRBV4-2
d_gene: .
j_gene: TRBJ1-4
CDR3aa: CASSQDNYGGREKLFF
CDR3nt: TGTGCCAGCAGCCAAGATAACTATGGGGGGCGTGAAAAACTGTTTTTT

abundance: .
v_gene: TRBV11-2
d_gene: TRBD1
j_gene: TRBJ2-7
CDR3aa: CASSLELPGGSYEQYF
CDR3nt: TGTGCCAGCAGCTTAGAACTGCCAGGGGGCAGCTACGAGCAGTACTTC